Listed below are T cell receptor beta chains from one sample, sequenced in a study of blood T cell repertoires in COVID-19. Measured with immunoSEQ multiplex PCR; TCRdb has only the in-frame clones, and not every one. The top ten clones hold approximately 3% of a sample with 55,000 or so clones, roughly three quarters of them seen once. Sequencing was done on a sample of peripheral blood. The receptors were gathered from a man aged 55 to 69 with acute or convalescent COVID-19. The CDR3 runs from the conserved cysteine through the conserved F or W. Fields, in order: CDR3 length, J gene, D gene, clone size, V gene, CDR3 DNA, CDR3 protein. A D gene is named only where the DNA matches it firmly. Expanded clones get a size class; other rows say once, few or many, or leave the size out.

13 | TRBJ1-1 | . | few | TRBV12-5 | TGTGCTAGTGGTTTAAGGGAGAGCACTGAAGCTTTCTTT | CASGLRESTEAFF
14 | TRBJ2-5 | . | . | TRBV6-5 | TGTGCCAGCAGTCGGCAGGGACTCCAAGAGACCCAGTACTTC | CASSRQGLQETQYF
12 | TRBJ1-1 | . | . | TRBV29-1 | TGCAGCGCTGGGGGACTCTCCACTGAAGCTTTCTTT | CSAGGLSTEAFF
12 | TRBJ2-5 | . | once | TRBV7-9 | TGTGCCAGCAGCCCATGGACAGCCCCCCAGTACTTC | CASSPWTAPQYF
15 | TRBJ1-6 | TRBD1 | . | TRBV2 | TGTGCCAGCAGTCGGGACAGGAGCTATAATTCACCCCTCCACTTT | CASSRDRSYNSPLHF
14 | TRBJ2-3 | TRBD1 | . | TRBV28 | TGTGCCAGCAGTTTGGACAGGGAAACAGATACGCAGTATTTT | CASSLDRETDTQYF
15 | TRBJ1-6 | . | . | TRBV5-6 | TGTGCCAGCAGCAACAGGCAGGCTAATAATTCACCCCTCCACTTT | CASSNRQANNSPLHF
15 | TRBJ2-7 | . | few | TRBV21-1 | . | CASSKVGQGTDEQYF
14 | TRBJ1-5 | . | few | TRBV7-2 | TGTGCCAGCAGCCCGTCGTATAGCAATCAGCCCCAGCATTTT | CASSPSYSNQPQHF
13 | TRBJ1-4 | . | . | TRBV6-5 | TGTGCCAGCAAATGGACTCCTAATGAAAAACTGTTTTTT | CASKWTPNEKLFF
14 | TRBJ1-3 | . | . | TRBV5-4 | TGTGCCAGCAGCTTGGGACTCTCTGGAAACACCATATATTTT | CASSLGLSGNTIYF
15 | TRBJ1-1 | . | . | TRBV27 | TGTGCCAGCAGTTTAAACCGGGCCGAAAAAGGGGGAGCTTTCTTT | CASSLNRAEKGGAFF
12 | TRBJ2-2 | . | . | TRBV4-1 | TGCGCCAGCAGCTGGGCCACCGGGGAGCTGTTTTTT | CASSWATGELFF
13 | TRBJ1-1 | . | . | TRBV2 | TGTGCCAGCAGTGTGGCACCGGGCACTGAAGCTTTCTTT | CASSVAPGTEAFF
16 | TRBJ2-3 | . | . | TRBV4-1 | TGCGCCAGCAGCCCCCAGGGGTCCCAAAGCACAGATACGCAGTATTTT | CASSPQGSQSTDTQYF
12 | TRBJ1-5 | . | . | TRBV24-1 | TGTGCCACCTCAGGGGAAAATGCGCCCCAGCATTTT | CATSGENAPQHF
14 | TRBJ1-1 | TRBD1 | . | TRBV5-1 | TGCGCCAGCAGCTCGACAGGGCGCCACCACGAAGCTTTCTTT | CASSSTGRHHEAFF
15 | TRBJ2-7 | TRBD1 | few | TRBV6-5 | TGTGCCAGCAGTTACACCCGACAGGGGAGCCACGAGCAGTACTTC | CASSYTRQGSHEQYF
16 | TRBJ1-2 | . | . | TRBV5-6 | TGTGCCAGCTATAGGGGGGGCCCAAAGTTATACTATGGCTACACCTTC | CASYRGGPKLYYGYTF
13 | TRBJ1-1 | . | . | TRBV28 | TGTGCCAGCAGTTGGACTGCTAACACTGAAGCTTTCTTT | CASSWTANTEAFF
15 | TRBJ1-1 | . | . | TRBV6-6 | TGTGCCAGCAGCTACTCCCCGGGAATGAACACTGAAGCTTTCTTT | CASSYSPGMNTEAFF
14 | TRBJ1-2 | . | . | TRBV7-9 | TGTGCCAGCAGCTTAGTTCAGGGATTTAACGGCTACACCTTC | CASSLVQGFNGYTF
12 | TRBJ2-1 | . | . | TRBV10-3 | TGTGCCATCAGTGAGCGTAACAATGAGCAGTTCTTC | CAISERNNEQFF
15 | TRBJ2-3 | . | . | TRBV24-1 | TGTGCCACCAGTGCAGCCGGCGGTGGCACAGATACGCAGTATTTT | CATSAAGGGTDTQYF
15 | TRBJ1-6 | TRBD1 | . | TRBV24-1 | TGTGCCACCATAGACCGGGACAGTTTACGTTCACCCCTCCACTTT | CATIDRDSLRSPLHF
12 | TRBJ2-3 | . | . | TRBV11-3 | TGTGCCAGCAGCCGTCTCGCGGATACGCAGTATTTT | CASSRLADTQYF